This TCR beta chain was sequenced in a study of blood T cell repertoires in COVID-19. Across the whole study: Sites in the United States, Italy and Spain provided acute and convalescent COVID-19 samples. T cells, B-cell-depleted T cells, or PBMCs supplied cDNA or gDNA.

In the source study's methods: Quantification of nucleated cells was approximated via reference gene primer amplification. The assay was immunoSEQ multiplex PCR, and TCRdb's table has in-frame clones only and misses some. The DNA gave D and trimming, while V, J and clone size come from that table. The sample gives approximately 150,000 clones, about 80% of which show up once; roughly 11% is in the top ten. Per germline, CDR1 SEHNR and CDR2 FQNEAQ (reference sequence). V lost 3 bases and J 2 bases, leaving 9 bases between the germline ends. The CDR3 extends over 14 amino acids. This clonotype originated in a man in his 70s with active or convalescent COVID-19. This chain joins TRBV7-9 and TRBJ2-3, with D maybe TRBD1 (5 bases). Source material: peripheral blood. The CDR3 region has the DNA TGTGCCAGCAGCTTCCGCAGGGACACAGATACGCAGTATTTT. Amino acid sequence: CASSFRRDTDTQYF.